This TCR beta chain was identified during a study of CD8 T cells in ankylosing spondylitis. The study, taken as a whole, reports: Disease-linked clones bore a CD8+ phenotype, appearing relatively rarely in peripheral blood. It was reported that disease-linked clones were significantly enriched in matched ankylosing spondylitis synovial fluid. Past studies reported some motif variants in reactive arthritis synovial fluid and blood. One TCR beta motif, made up of seven to nine highly homologous variants, appeared characteristic of ankylosing spondylitis blood.

This CDR3 contains 8 residues. Trimming took off 3 bases at V and 7 bases at J, with 0 bases between the two ends. Germline V gene lookup returns CDR1 SQVTM and CDR2 ANQGSEA. The TCR beta libraries were generated through quantitative 5'-RACE incorporating molecular barcodes. TCRdb fed the 5' RACE reads into MiXCR, producing one record per CDR3 protein. The data show about 540,000 distinct CDR3 sequences, roughly 13% seen once. This clonotype was observed a few times. Its target is not known. The sequencing sample was made of blood, either unsorted or a sorted T cell fraction (not recorded which). This sequence originates from a male donor with ankylosing spondylitis. This rearrangement joins TRBV29-1 to TRBJ1-2; D gene ambiguous. CDR3: CSVDGYTF. As DNA, the CDR3 is TGCAGCGTTGATGGCTACACCTTC.